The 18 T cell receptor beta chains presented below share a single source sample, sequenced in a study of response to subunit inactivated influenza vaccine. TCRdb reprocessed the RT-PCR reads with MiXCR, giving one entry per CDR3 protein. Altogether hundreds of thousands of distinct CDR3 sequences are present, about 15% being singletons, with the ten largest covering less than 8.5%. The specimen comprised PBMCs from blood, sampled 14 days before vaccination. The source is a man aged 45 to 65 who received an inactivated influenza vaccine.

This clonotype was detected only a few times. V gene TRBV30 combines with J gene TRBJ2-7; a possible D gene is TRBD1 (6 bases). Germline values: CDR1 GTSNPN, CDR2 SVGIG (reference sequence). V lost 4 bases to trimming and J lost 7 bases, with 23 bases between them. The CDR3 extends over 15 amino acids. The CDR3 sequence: CAWNAFPTGPGEQYF. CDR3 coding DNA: TGTGCCTGGAACGCGTTTCCAACAGGGCCCGGGGAGCAGTACTTC.

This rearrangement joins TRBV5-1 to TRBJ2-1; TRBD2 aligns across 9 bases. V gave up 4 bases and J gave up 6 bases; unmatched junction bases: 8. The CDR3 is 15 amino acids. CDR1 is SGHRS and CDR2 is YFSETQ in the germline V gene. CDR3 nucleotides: TGCGCCAGCAGCCTAACTGCGACTAGCGGCAATGAGCAGTTCTTC. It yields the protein CASSLTATSGNEQFF.

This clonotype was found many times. In DNA, the CDR3 is TGTGCCAGCAGCCTAAAACAAACACAGGGGAACTATGGCTACACCTTC. It codes for CASSLKQTQGNYGYTF. The rearrangement links TRBV12-3 or TRBV12-4 to TRBJ1-2; 7 bases align to TRBD1. The CDR3 has 16 amino acids. The V segment lost 6 bases and the J segment 2 bases; nucleotides outside the gene matches: 12.

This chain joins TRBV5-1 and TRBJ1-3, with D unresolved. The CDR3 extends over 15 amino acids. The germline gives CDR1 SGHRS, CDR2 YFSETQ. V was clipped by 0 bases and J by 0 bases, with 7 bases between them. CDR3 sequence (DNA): TGCGCCAGCAGCTTGGGGTCGGGCTCTGGAAACACCATATATTTT. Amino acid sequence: CASSLGSGSGNTIYF.

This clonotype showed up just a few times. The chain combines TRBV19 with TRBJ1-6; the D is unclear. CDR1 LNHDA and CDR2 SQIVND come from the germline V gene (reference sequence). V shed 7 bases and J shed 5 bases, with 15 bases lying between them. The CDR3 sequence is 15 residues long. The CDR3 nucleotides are TGTGCCAGTACTGAGGACCTGCTAAATAATTCACCCCTCCACTTT. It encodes CASTEDLLNNSPLHF.

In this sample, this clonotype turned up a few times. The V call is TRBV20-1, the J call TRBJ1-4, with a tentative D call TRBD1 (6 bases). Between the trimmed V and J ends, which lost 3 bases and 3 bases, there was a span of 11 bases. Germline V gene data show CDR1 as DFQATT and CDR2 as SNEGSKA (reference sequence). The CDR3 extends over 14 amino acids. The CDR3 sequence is CSASRGGPNEKLFF. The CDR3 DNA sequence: TGCAGTGCTAGCAGAGGGGGGCCTAATGAAAAACTGTTTTTT.

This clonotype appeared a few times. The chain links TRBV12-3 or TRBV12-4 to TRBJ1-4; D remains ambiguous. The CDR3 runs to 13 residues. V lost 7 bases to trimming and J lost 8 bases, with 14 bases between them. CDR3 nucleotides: TGTGCCAGCACCCTGTCGTCAGCCGAAAAACTGTTTTTT. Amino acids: CASTLSSAEKLFF.

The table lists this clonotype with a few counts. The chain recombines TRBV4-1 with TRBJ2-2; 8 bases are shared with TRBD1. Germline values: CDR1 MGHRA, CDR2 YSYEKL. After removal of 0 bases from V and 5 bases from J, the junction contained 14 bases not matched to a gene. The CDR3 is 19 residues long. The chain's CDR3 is CASSQEIPRTGWRTGELFF. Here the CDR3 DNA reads TGCGCCAGCAGCCAAGAAATACCCAGGACAGGGTGGAGGACCGGGGAGCTGTTTTTT.

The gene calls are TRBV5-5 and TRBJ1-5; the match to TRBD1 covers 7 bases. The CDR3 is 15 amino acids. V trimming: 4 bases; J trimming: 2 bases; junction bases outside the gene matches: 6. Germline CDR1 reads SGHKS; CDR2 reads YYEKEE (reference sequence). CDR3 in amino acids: CASSAGQVGNQPQHF. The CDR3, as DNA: TGTGCCAGCAGCGCCGGACAGGTAGGCAATCAGCCCCAGCATTTT.

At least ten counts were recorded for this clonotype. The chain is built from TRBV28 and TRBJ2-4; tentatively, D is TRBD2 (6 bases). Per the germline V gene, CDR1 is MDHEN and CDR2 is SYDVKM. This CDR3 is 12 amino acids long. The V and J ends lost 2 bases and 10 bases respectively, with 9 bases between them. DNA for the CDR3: TGTGCCAGCAGTTTACCCGGGACTATTCAGTACTTC. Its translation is CASSLPGTIQYF.

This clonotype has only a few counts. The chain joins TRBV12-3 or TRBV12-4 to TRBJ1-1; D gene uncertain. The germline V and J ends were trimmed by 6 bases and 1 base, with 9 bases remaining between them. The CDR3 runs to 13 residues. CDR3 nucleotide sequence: TGTGCCAGCAGCTTCGGGAAGAACACTGAAGCTTTCTTT. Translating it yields CASSFGKNTEAFF.

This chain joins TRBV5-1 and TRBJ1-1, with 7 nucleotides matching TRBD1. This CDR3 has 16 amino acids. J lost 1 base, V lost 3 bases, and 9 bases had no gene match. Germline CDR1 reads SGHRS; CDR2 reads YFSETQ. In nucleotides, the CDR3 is TGCGCCAGCAGCTCGATGACAGGGCGGGCGAACACTGAAGCTTTCTTT. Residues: CASSSMTGRANTEAFF.

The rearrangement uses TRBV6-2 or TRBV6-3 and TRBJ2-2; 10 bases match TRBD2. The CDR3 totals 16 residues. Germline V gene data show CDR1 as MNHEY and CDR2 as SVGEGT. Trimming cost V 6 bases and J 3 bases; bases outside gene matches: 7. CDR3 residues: CASRLAGFSHTGELFF. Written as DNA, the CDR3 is TGTGCCAGCAGACTAGCGGGGTTTTCCCACACCGGGGAGCTGTTTTTT.

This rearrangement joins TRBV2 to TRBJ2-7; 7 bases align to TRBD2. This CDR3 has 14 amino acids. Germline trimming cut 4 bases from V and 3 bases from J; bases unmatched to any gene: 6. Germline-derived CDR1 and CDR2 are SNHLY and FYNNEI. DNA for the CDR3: TGTGCCAGCAGTGCCGGGACTACCAACTACGAGCAGTACTTC. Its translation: CASSAGTTNYEQYF.

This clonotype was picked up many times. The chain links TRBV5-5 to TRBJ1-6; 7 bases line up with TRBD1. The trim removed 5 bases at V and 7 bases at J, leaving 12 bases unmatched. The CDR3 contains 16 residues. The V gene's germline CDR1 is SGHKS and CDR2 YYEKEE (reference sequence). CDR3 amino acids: CASRSSSQGYNSPLHF. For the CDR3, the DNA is TGTGCCAGCAGGTCCAGTTCACAGGGGTACAATTCACCCCTCCACTTT.

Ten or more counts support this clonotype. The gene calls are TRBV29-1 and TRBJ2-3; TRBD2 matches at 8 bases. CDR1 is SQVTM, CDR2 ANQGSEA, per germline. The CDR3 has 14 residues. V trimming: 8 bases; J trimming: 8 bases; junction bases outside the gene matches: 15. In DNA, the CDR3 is TGCAGCACCTCCGGGACTAGTACCCTTTCTACGCAGTATTTT. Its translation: CSTSGTSTLSTQYF.

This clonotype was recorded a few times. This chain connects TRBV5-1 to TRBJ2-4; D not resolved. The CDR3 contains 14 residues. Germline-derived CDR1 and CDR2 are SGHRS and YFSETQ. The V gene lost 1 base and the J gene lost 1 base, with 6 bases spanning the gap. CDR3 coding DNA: TGCGCCAGCAGCTTGTCCGGGGCCAAAAACATTCAGTACTTC. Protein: CASSLSGAKNIQYF.

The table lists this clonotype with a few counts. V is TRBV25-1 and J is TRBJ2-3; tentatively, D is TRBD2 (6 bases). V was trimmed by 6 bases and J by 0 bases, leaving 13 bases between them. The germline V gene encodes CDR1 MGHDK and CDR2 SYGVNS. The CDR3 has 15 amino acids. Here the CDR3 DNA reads TGTGCCAGCAGGAGGGGCGGGGCTAGCACAGATACGCAGTATTTT. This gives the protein CASRRGGASTDTQYF.